These 14 T cell receptor beta chains were sequenced from one sample in a study of blood T cell repertoires in COVID-19 (dated by TCRdb to the early 2020s). To prepare the library, the immunoSEQ multiplex PCR assay was applied. TCRdb took this table from immuneACCESS and kept in-frame rearrangements with V and J called. Such tables lack part of the clones; where checked against another copy, unresolved V genes explain under half of the gap, and the rest is unexplained. Counted in this sample were 200,000 to 250,000 clones; around 82% of them appeared once. 3% to 4.5% of the sample rests with the top ten. Material: peripheral blood. These receptor sequences come from a woman of 80 years or more with acute or convalescent COVID-19.

Written as DNA, the CDR3 is TGTGCCAGCAGATTCGGGGGACGCTCTGGAAACACCATATATTTT. Translated, it gives CASRFGGRSGNTIYF. This chain links TRBV7-2 with TRBJ1-3; tentatively, D is TRBD1 (5 bases). The V end lost 6 bases, the J end lost 0 bases, and 12 bases lay between the germline ends. The germline V gene encodes CDR1 SGHTA and CDR2 FQGNSA. The CDR3 runs 15 residues.

The chain links TRBV30 to TRBJ2-6; the D is unclear. CDR1 GTSNPN and CDR2 SVGIG come from the germline V gene (reference sequence). Deletions cut 3 bases from V and 0 bases from J, with 3 bases between. CDR3 length: 13 amino acids. Here the CDR3 reads CAWSSSGANVLTF. The CDR3 DNA follows: TGTGCCTGGAGCAGCTCTGGGGCCAACGTCCTGACTTTC.

The rearrangement uses TRBV4-3 and TRBJ1-1, with D maybe TRBD1 (5 bases). Trimming removed 2 bases at V and 6 bases at J, with 16 bases between. Germline CDR1 and CDR2: LGHNA and YSLEER. This CDR3 region has 15 residues. In DNA, the CDR3 is TGCGCCAGCAGCCAACTCCTGGGGGGTGCCCCTGAAGCTTTCTTT. Its protein product is CASSQLLGGAPEAFF.

This sequence joins TRBV19 and TRBJ2-2; 7 bases are shared with TRBD2. This CDR3 comprises 15 residues. Per the germline V gene, CDR1 is LNHDA and CDR2 is SQIVND (reference sequence). With 7 bases clipped from V and 3 bases from J, the junction kept 8 bases outside the gene matches. The CDR3 spells CASTLGTMDTGELFF. The CDR3, as DNA: TGTGCCAGTACCCTCGGGACTATGGACACCGGGGAGCTGTTTTTT.

This sequence joins TRBV12-3 or TRBV12-4 and TRBJ1-2; D gene unclear. CDR3 length: 13 amino acids. Between the trimmed V and J ends, which lost 1 base and 5 bases, there was a span of 8 bases. The CDR3 DNA sequence: TGTGCCAGCAGTTTAGGGCCTTCTTATGGCTACACCTTC. Protein: CASSLGPSYGYTF.

In DNA, the CDR3 is TGCAGTGCTAGTGTAAGGGGAGGGTCCTACGAGCAGTACTTC. It yields the protein CSASVRGGSYEQYF. The rearrangement joins TRBV20-1 to TRBJ2-7, with TRBD2 matching over 7 bases. Germline V gene sequence: CDR1 DFQATT, CDR2 SNEGSKA (reference sequence). The CDR3 extends over 14 amino acids. V shed 3 bases and J 1 base; nucleotides not matched to a gene: 6.

The rearrangement uses TRBV5-1 and TRBJ1-1; 7 positions agree with TRBD1. This CDR3 region has 14 residues. Trimming cost V 4 bases and J 1 base; bases outside gene matches: 4. CDR1 is SGHRS, CDR2 YFSETQ, per germline. CDR3 region: CASSQTGPNTEAFF. The CDR3, as DNA: TGCGCCAGCAGCCAGACAGGGCCGAACACTGAAGCTTTCTTT.

This clone was recorded once. V usage is TRBV11-2 and J usage is TRBJ2-7; D may be TRBD1 (6 bases). CDR1 is SGHAT, CDR2 FQNNGV, per germline. The CDR3 runs to 14 residues. The V and J ends lost 5 bases and 4 bases respectively, with 15 bases between them. CDR3 coding DNA: TGTGCCAGCAGCCGAAACAGGGATGGGTACGAGCAGTACTTC. It is translated as CASSRNRDGYEQYF.

The chain uses TRBV11-3 and TRBJ2-1; D gene unclear. V was shortened by 1 base and J by 7 bases, with 5 bases between the two germline ends. The V gene's germline CDR1 is SGHNT and CDR2 YENEEA. The CDR3 runs 12 residues. In nucleotides, the CDR3 is TGTGCCAGCAGCTTAGCGCGGAATGAGCAGTTCTTC. This encodes CASSLARNEQFF. The complete variable domain, with remaining parts taken from reference TRBV11-3 and TRBJ2-1, reads EAGVVQSPRYKIIEKKQPVAFWCNPISGHNTLYWYLQNLGQGPELLIRYENEEAVDDSQLPKDRFSAERLKGVDSTLKIQPAELGDSAVYLCASSLARNEQFFGPGTRLTVL.

CDR3 region: CASSFGGEVTEAFF. The CDR3 region has the DNA TGTGCCAGCAGCTTTGGGGGCGAGGTCACTGAAGCTTTCTTT. The V call is TRBV7-9, the J call TRBJ1-1; D is perhaps TRBD1 (6 bases). Germline-derived CDR1 and CDR2 are SEHNR and FQNEAQ (reference sequence). Deletions cut 3 bases from V and 4 bases from J, with 12 bases between. This CDR3 is built from 14 residues.

A word on this clone: At one of its ends the junction is not consistent with the germline gene, which may arise from a read error. This chain connects TRBV30 to TRBJ2-1; 7 nucleotides line up with TRBD2. The germline gives CDR1 GTSNPN, CDR2 SVGIG (reference sequence). The CDR3 is made up of 14 amino acids. The CDR3 spells CAWNRGGGYNEQFF. CDR3 coding DNA: TGTGCGTGGAATAGGGGCGGGGGTTACAATGAGCAGTTCTTC.

CDR3 region: CASSFSGSPNSPLHF. CDR3 DNA sequence: TGTGCCAGCAGTTTCTCCGGGTCACCAAATTCACCCCTCCACTTT. V gene TRBV27 combines with J gene TRBJ1-6; the D is unclear. This CDR3 has 15 residues. V was cut by 3 bases and J by 7 bases, with 13 bases left in between. The germline gives CDR1 MNHEY, CDR2 SMNVEV (reference sequence).

The V call is TRBV25-1, the J call TRBJ1-2; 8 nucleotides match TRBD1. Germline trimming cut 8 bases from V and 7 bases from J; bases unmatched to any gene: 6. Germline assignment: CDR1 MGHDK and CDR2 SYGVNS. This CDR3 has 12 amino acids. The CDR3, as DNA: TGTGCCAGCTATACAGGGGGAACTGGCTACACCTTC. Translation gives CASYTGGTGYTF.

This clone occurred a few times. V gene TRBV2 combines with J gene TRBJ1-5; 9 bases are shared with TRBD1. This CDR3 is built from 15 residues. Germline-derived CDR1 and CDR2 are SNHLY and FYNNEI. V was clipped by 6 bases and J by 7 bases; unmatched bases: 10. In nucleotides, the CDR3 is TGTGCCAGCAGGCTCCTGACAGGGGGAGGGCAGCCCCAGCATTTT. Translation: CASRLLTGGGQPQHF. The variable domain in full, completed from reference TRBV2 and TRBJ1-5, reads EPEVTQTPSHQVTQMGQEVILRCVPISNHLYFYWYRQILGQKVEFLVSFYNNEISEKSEIFDDQFSVERPDGSNFTLKIRSTKLEDSAMYFCASRLLTGGGQPQHFGDGTRLSIL.